The 19 T cell receptor beta chains listed next were all sequenced from one sample in a study of blood T cell repertoires in COVID-19. TCRdb keeps only in-frame clones here, not all; method: immunoSEQ multiplex PCR. The sample gives about 270,000 clones, about nine tenths of which show up once; approximately 3.8% is in the top ten. Sequencing was done on a sample of peripheral blood. These receptor sequences come from a man aged 60 to 69 who had recovered from COVID-19.

About this clone: Germline is not matched at one junction end, which may reflect a read error. The rearrangement links TRBV10-1 to TRBJ2-7; tentative D call: TRBD1 (5 bases). The CDR3 covers 11 residues. Per germline, CDR1 WNHNN and CDR2 SYGVQD (reference sequence). This chain's CDR3 is CASSESVRGNF. The CDR3 DNA reads as TGCGCCAGCAGTGAGTCTGTAAGGGGAAACTTC.

The genes are TRBV14 and TRBJ2-7; D not resolved. Germline CDR1 and CDR2: SGHDN and FVKESK. There are 15 residues in the CDR3. Trimming took off 3 bases at V and 4 bases at J, with 16 bases between the two ends. The CDR3 DNA sequence: TGTGCCAGCAGCCAGGAACCCCTGGGCTATTACGAGCAGTACTTC. Translated: CASSQEPLGYYEQYF. The full variable domain, with the rest looked up from reference TRBV14 and TRBJ2-7, is EAGVTQFPSHSVIEKGQTVTLRCDPISGHDNLYWYRRVMGKEIKFLLHFVKESKQDESGMPNNRFLAERTGGTYSTLKVQPAELEDSGVYFCASSQEPLGYYEQYFGPGTRLTVT.

This sequence joins TRBV20-1 and TRBJ1-5, with 8 bases matching TRBD1. Trimming took 3 bases from V and 2 from J; bases not matched to a gene: 9. The CDR3 extends over 16 amino acids. CDR1 and CDR2 from the germline V gene are DFQATT and SNEGSKA (reference sequence). This CDR3 reads CSASGTGDLGNQPQHF. Written as DNA, the CDR3 is TGCAGTGCTAGTGGGACAGGCGACCTAGGCAATCAGCCCCAGCATTTT.

The chain employs TRBV9 and TRBJ2-7; 10 nucleotides agree with TRBD1. V shed 2 bases, J shed 2 bases, and the junction held 4 bases outside the gene matches. The CDR3 runs to 15 residues. From germline, CDR1 is SGDLS and CDR2 YYNGEE. The CDR3 loop reads CASSVGTGAPYEQYF. The CDR3 DNA is TGTGCCAGCAGCGTTGGGACAGGGGCTCCCTACGAGCAGTACTTC. Using reference TRBV9 and TRBJ2-7 for the parts outside the CDR3, the full variable domain is DSGVTQTPKHLITATGQRVTLRCSPRSGDLSVYWYQQSLDQGLQFLIQYYNGEERAKGNILERFSAQQFPDLHSELNLSSLELGDSALYFCASSVGTGAPYEQYFGPGTRLTVT.

The CDR3 region is CASSSYGQSAYEQYF. The CDR3 DNA reads as TGTGCCAGCAGCTCATACGGACAGAGTGCCTACGAGCAGTACTTC. The gene calls are TRBV5-5 and TRBJ2-7; maybe TRBD1 (6 bases). Trimming removed 3 bases from V and 2 bases from J, with 15 bases in between. CDR3 size: 15 residues. Germline values: CDR1 SGHKS, CDR2 YYEKEE (reference sequence).

The V and J genes are TRBV5-6 and TRBJ1-2; TRBD1 might be the D (6 bases). Germline lookup yields CDR1 SGHDT and CDR2 YYEEEE. V lost 4 bases, J lost 3 bases, and 16 bases lay in between. This CDR3 is built from 15 residues. The CDR3 DNA reads as TGTGCCAGCAGCCCGGGGACACAACTGCACTATGGCTACACCTTC. This encodes CASSPGTQLHYGYTF.

In this sample, this clone turned up a few times. The sample has other DNA sequences that encode this CDR3 too. The V and J genes are TRBV6-5 and TRBJ1-4; D is perhaps TRBD1 (5 bases). There are 14 residues in the CDR3. CDR1 and CDR2 from the germline V gene are MNHEY and SVGAGI. V was pared by 2 bases and J by 5 bases, with 9 bases between. The CDR3 coding sequence is TGTGCCAGCAGTTACCGGACACGGAATGAAAAACTGTTTTTT. It is translated as CASSYRTRNEKLFF.

This clone was detected only once. The rearrangement joins TRBV10-1 to TRBJ2-7, with D possibly TRBD2 on 6 matching bases. The CDR3 totals 16 residues. The V and J ends lost 0 bases and 3 bases respectively, with 15 bases between them. Germline lookup yields CDR1 WNHNN and CDR2 SYGVQD (reference sequence). This CDR3 is CASSESGSRDGYEQYF. The CDR3 coding sequence is TGCGCCAGCAGTGAGTCGGGGTCGCGGGACGGCTACGAGCAGTACTTC.

Only a few counts were recorded for this clone. The gene calls are TRBV28 and TRBJ1-4; 7 nucleotides align to TRBD1. From germline, CDR1 is MDHEN and CDR2 SYDVKM. The J segment lost 7 bases and the V segment lost 6 bases, leaving 8 bases of the junction unmatched. The CDR3 has 14 residues. CDR3 residues: CASRPGGSGEKLFF. CDR3 bases: TGTGCCAGCAGACCAGGGGGAAGCGGTGAAAAACTGTTTTTT.

The CDR3 nucleotides read TGTGCCAGCAGTGAGCGCAGGGCTCAGCCCCAGCATTTT. Translated: CASSERRAQPQHF. The J gene is TRBJ1-5, the V gene TRBV6-1, with D perhaps matching TRBD1 (5 bases). V was trimmed by 3 bases and J by 6 bases, leaving 9 bases between them. From germline, CDR1 is MNHNS and CDR2 SASEGT. CDR3 length: 13 residues.

This clone was detected once. This chain uses TRBV5-4 with TRBJ1-5; no definite D call. Germline CDR1 SGHNT, CDR2 YYREEE (reference sequence). V dropped 4 bases and J dropped 5 bases, with 19 bases sitting between them. The length of the CDR3 is 16 residues. The CDR3 is CASSPPMRLGDQPQHF. CDR3 in DNA: TGTGCCAGCAGCCCCCCTATGCGGTTGGGAGATCAGCCCCAGCATTTT.

The V and J genes are TRBV24-1 and TRBJ2-3; maybe TRBD2 (6 bases). This CDR3 has 15 amino acids. Germline CDR1 and CDR2: KGHDR and SFDVKD. V shed 6 bases and J shed 4 bases, with 16 bases lying between them. The CDR3: CATSHEGGLSDTQYF. CDR3 coding DNA: TGTGCCACCAGTCACGAGGGAGGTTTATCAGATACGCAGTATTTT.

The chain is built from TRBV3-1 (or the pseudogene TRBV3-2) and TRBJ2-1, with D maybe TRBD1 (6 bases). Trimming pared 0 bases from V and 9 bases from J, leaving 9 bases between. Looked up from germline, CDR1 is LGHDT and CDR2 is YNNKEL (reference sequence). The CDR3 length is 13 residues. CDR3 nucleotide sequence: TGTGCCAGCAGCCAAGATTTGGGGGCTGAGCAGTTCTTC. This encodes CASSQDLGAEQFF.

The sample holds one count of this clone. The chain joins TRBV6-5 to TRBJ1-1, with D uncertain. This CDR3 comprises 13 residues. V dropped 8 bases and J dropped 2 bases, with 12 bases sitting between them. CDR1 is MNHEY and CDR2 is SVGAGI in the germline V gene. CDR3 in DNA: TGTGCCAGCGGAGGACGCGCCAACACTGAAGCTTTCTTT. Protein sequence: CASGGRANTEAFF.

The chain employs TRBV11-2 and TRBJ2-5; 7 bases fit TRBD2. The CDR3 is 13 amino acids. Germline assignment: CDR1 SGHAT and CDR2 FQNNGV. Trimming at V came to 4 bases and at J to 2 bases, leaving 1 base not matched to a gene. This chain's CDR3 is CASSSGLQETQYF. In DNA, the CDR3 is TGTGCCAGCAGCTCGGGACTACAAGAGACCCAGTACTTC. Full variable domain (rest looked up from reference TRBV11-2 and TRBJ2-5): EAGVAQSPRYKIIEKRQSVAFWCNPISGHATLYWYQQILGQGPKLLIQFQNNGVVDDSQLPKDRFSAERLKGVDSTLKIQPAKLEDSAVYLCASSSGLQETQYFGPGTRLLVL.

Worth noting for this clone: Other DNA sequences within the sample encode an identical CDR3. The chain joins TRBV5-1 to TRBJ2-5; 7 nucleotides line up with TRBD1. CDR3 size: 15 residues. The J segment lost 5 bases and the V segment lost 4 bases, leaving 11 bases of the junction unmatched. The germline V gene has CDR1 SGHRS and CDR2 YFSETQ. The CDR3 here is CASSRTGDLGETQYF. CDR3 nucleotides: TGCGCCAGCAGCCGTACAGGGGATCTAGGGGAGACCCAGTACTTC.

The chain combines TRBV18 with TRBJ1-6, with a tentative D call TRBD1 (6 bases). Trimming removed 5 bases from V and 7 bases from J, with 15 bases in between. This CDR3 is built from 15 residues. Germline-derived CDR1 and CDR2 are KGHSH and LQKENI. This chain's CDR3 is CASSFNPGGNSPLHF. DNA of the CDR3: TGTGCCAGCTCATTCAATCCGGGGGGCAATTCACCCCTCCACTTT.

CDR3: CASSLKDMTGELFF. DNA for the CDR3: TGTGCCAGCAGCCTCAAGGACATGACCGGGGAGCTGTTTTTT. This sequence joins TRBV9 and TRBJ2-2; tentative D call: TRBD1 (5 bases). From germline, CDR1 is SGDLS and CDR2 YYNGEE. The germline V and J ends were trimmed by 4 bases and 5 bases, with 12 bases remaining between them. The CDR3 length is 14 residues.

This clone was seen only a few times. This chain uses TRBV7-2 with TRBJ1-5; D not resolved. The V and J ends lost 5 bases and 4 bases respectively, with 9 bases between them. Germline CDR1 reads SGHTA; CDR2 reads FQGNSA. This CDR3 has 13 residues. CDR3 sequence reads: CASSPTTNQPQHF. In DNA, the CDR3 is TGTGCCAGCAGCCCCACCACAAATCAGCCCCAGCATTTT.